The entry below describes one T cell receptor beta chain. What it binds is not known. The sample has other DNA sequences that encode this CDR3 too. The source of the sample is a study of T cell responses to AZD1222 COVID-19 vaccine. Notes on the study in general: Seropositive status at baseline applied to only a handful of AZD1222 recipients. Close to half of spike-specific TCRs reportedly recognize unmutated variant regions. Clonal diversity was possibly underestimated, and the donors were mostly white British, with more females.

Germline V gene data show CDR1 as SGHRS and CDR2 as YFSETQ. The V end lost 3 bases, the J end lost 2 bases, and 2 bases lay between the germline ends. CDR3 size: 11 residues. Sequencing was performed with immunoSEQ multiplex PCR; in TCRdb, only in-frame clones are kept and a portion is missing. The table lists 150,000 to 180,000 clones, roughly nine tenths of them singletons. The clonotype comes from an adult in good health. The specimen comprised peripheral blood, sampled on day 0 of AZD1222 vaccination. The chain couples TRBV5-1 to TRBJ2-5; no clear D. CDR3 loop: CASSSQETQYF. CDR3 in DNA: TGCGCCAGCAGCTCTCAAGAGACCCAGTACTTC.